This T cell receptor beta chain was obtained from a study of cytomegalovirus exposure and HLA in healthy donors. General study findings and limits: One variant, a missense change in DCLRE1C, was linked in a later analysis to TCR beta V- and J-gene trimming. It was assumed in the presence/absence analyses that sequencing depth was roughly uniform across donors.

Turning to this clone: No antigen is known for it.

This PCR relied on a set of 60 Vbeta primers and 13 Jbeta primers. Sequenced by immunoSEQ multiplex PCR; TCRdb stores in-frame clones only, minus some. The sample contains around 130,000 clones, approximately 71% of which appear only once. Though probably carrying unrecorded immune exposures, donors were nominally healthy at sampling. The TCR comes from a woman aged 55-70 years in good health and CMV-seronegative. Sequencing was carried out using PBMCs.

The CDR3 region is CASSPRPGQANTEAFF. The CDR3 DNA reads as TGTGCCAGCAGCCCCAGACCGGGACAAGCGAACACTGAAGCTTTCTTT. J is TRBJ1-1 and V is TRBV7-6; perhaps TRBD1 as D (6 bases). Trimming stripped 5 bases from V and 1 base from J, with 17 bases between. The CDR3 spans 16 residues. Germline CDR1 reads SGHVS; CDR2 reads FNYEAQ.